Below, 28 T cell receptor beta chains from the same sample are listed, as sequenced in a study of vaccination effects on CD4 cells after COVID-19. Subsequent to a culture period of approximately 11 days, CD4+ T cells were isolated. Some clones are missing from TCRdb's copy, which holds only in-frame ones; the method was immunoSEQ multiplex PCR. The sample shows approximately 58,000 clones, about three quarters of them seen only once. What these receptors recognize is not known. The sequenced sample was CD4+ T cells from PBMCs cultured without peptide, obtained before COVID-19 vaccination. The receptors come from a human donor who received a COVID-19 vaccine.

Written as DNA, the CDR3 is TGTGCCAGCAGTCGACTGGACTTAACAGATACGCAGTATTTT. Translated, it gives CASSRLDLTDTQYF. The chain recombines TRBV9 with TRBJ2-3, with D perhaps TRBD2 (5 bases). This CDR3 region has 14 residues. Germline loops: CDR1 SGDLS, CDR2 YYNGEE. V lost 5 bases to trimming and J lost 3 bases, with 13 bases between them.

V and J are TRBV9 and TRBJ2-6; 7 nucleotides align to TRBD1. V shed 4 bases and J 0 bases; nucleotides not matched to a gene: 10. Germline V gives CDR1 SGDLS, CDR2 YYNGEE. The CDR3 loop spans 18 amino acids. CDR3 in amino acids: CASSQRTGGISGANVLTF. The CDR3 region has the DNA TGTGCCAGCAGCCAACGGACAGGCGGAATCTCTGGGGCCAACGTCCTGACTTTC.

This clone has a single count. CDR3 region: CAISESRGTEAFF. For the CDR3, the DNA is TGTGCCATCAGTGAGTCGAGGGGCACTGAAGCTTTCTTT. This sequence joins TRBV10-3 and TRBJ1-1; D possibly corresponds to TRBD1 (5 bases). The V gene's germline CDR1 is ENHRY and CDR2 SYGVKD. CDR3 size: 13 residues. Deletions cut 0 bases from V and 4 bases from J, with 6 bases between.

The chain has TRBV4-3 and TRBJ1-2; no firm D call. The CDR3 extends over 19 amino acids. Germline V gives CDR1 LGHNA, CDR2 YSLEER. Between the trimmed V and J ends, which lost 0 bases and 1 base, there was a span of 21 bases. CDR3: CASSQDLPSNPTLNYGYTF. CDR3 in DNA: TGCGCCAGCAGCCAAGATCTCCCGAGCAATCCTACCCTTAACTATGGCTACACCTTC.

This chain joins TRBV7-9 and TRBJ1-3; D call uncertain. V shed 1 base and J shed 4 bases, with 5 bases lying between them. Germline CDR1 and CDR2: SEHNR and FQNEAQ (reference sequence). The CDR3 has 13 residues. DNA of the CDR3: TGTGCCAGCAGCTTAGTAGCGGGAAACACCATATATTTT. Protein product: CASSLVAGNTIYF.

V usage is TRBV11-2 and J usage is TRBJ2-5, with 8 positions matching TRBD1. The V and J ends lost 4 bases and 14 bases, in that order; junction bases with no gene match: 12. The CDR3 has 13 amino acids. The germline V gene has CDR1 SGHAT and CDR2 FQNNGV. CDR3 amino acids: CASSSQTGADPYF. In nucleotides, the CDR3 is TGTGCCAGCAGCTCACAGACAGGGGCTGACCCTTACTTC.

The genes are TRBV5-6 and TRBJ2-7; TRBD2 is a possible D gene (5 bases). V lost 2 bases and J 2 bases, leaving 8 bases between the germline ends. The CDR3 extends over 13 amino acids. Looked up from germline, CDR1 is SGHDT and CDR2 is YYEEEE. CDR3 sequence (DNA): TGTGCCAGCAGCTTCGGGGAAACCTACGAGCAGTACGTC. This translates into CASSFGETYEQYV.

The chain recombines TRBV30 with TRBJ1-4; D uncertain. Germline CDR1 GTSNPN, CDR2 SVGIG (reference sequence). The CDR3 is 13 residues long. The V and J ends lost 2 bases and 4 bases respectively, with 8 bases between them. This CDR3 reads CAWSPGLNEKLFF. In DNA, the CDR3 is TGTGCCTGGAGTCCGGGCCTTAATGAAAAACTGTTTTTT.

This chain joins TRBV7-2 and TRBJ2-1; 8 nucleotides match TRBD1. The CDR3 contains 14 residues. Germline V gene lookup returns CDR1 SGHTA and CDR2 FQGNSA. Trimming took 5 bases from V and 12 from J; bases not matched to a gene: 12. This chain's CDR3 is CASSQGQGGRAQFF. The CDR3 DNA reads as TGTGCCAGCAGCCAAGGACAGGGAGGCAGGGCGCAGTTCTTC.

The CDR3 here is CASSSRGREKLFF. The DNA for the CDR3 is TGTGCCAGCAGTTCTCGGGGCCGGGAAAAACTGTTTTTT. J is TRBJ1-4 and V is TRBV2; TRBD1 is a possible D gene (5 bases). The germline V and J ends were trimmed by 5 bases and 8 bases, with 12 bases remaining between them. Germline V CDR1 and CDR2: SNHLY, FYNNEI. The CDR3 loop spans 13 amino acids.

The rearrangement uses TRBV7-7 and TRBJ2-5; 7 positions match TRBD1. Losses at the gene ends were 4 bases for V and 2 bases for J; bases not matched to a gene: 7. The CDR3 has 15 residues. Germline loops: CDR1 SSHAT, CDR2 FNYEAQ (reference sequence). The CDR3 protein is CASSWGRGTQETQYF. DNA of the CDR3: TGTGCCAGCAGCTGGGGCAGGGGGACACAAGAGACCCAGTACTTC.

The V call is TRBV7-9, the J call TRBJ2-2; no definite D call. V lost 10 bases to trimming and J lost 4 bases, with 16 bases between them. The CDR3 contains 14 residues. Germline-derived CDR1 and CDR2 are SEHNR and FQNEAQ (reference sequence). CDR3 coding DNA: TGTGCCATGGACGTATGGACGGGCACCGGGGAGCTGTTTTTT. Encoded protein: CAMDVWTGTGELFF.

This chain uses TRBV6-4 with TRBJ2-1; D is perhaps TRBD2 (7 bases). V lost 3 bases and J 3 bases, leaving 12 bases between the germline ends. The CDR3 covers 15 residues. The germline V gene encodes CDR1 MRHNA and CDR2 SNTAGT. The CDR3 here is CASSDGRGGYNEQFF. CDR3 DNA sequence: TGTGCCAGCAGTGATGGGAGGGGGGGCTACAATGAGCAGTTCTTC.

V gene TRBV7-9 combines with J gene TRBJ1-3; D gene unclear. Looked up from germline, CDR1 is SEHNR and CDR2 is FQNEAQ (reference sequence). Trimming removed 3 bases at V and 4 bases at J, with 7 bases between. The CDR3 length is 13 residues. The CDR3: CASSLQEGNTIYF. CDR3 coding DNA: TGTGCCAGCAGCTTGCAGGAGGGAAACACCATATATTTT.

V is TRBV11-2 and J is TRBJ1-2, with 7 bases identical to TRBD1. The length of the CDR3 is 15 residues. Germline CDR1 and CDR2: SGHAT and FQNNGV. V was clipped by 2 bases and J by 4 bases; unmatched bases: 7. The CDR3 DNA sequence: TGTGCCAGCAGCTTAAACTCGGGACAGATCTATGGCTACACCTTC. The encoded protein is CASSLNSGQIYGYTF.

The chain uses TRBV5-1 and TRBJ1-3; TRBD1 might be the D (5 bases). This CDR3 region has 16 residues. Germline V gene data show CDR1 as SGHRS and CDR2 as YFSETQ. V was shortened by 4 bases and J by 0 bases, with 14 bases between the two germline ends. The CDR3 loop is CASSTGPRISGNTIYF. The DNA for the CDR3 is TGCGCCAGCAGCACGGGACCGCGCATCTCTGGAAACACCATATATTTT. The whole variable domain, remainder taken from reference TRBV5-1 and TRBJ1-3, is KAGVTQTPRYLIKTRGQQVTLSCSPISGHRSVSWYQQTPGQGLQFLFEYFSETQRNKGNFPGRFSGRQFSNSRSEMNVSTLELGDSALYLCASSTGPRISGNTIYFGEGSWLTVV.

The chain is built from TRBV18 and TRBJ1-5; D ambiguous. The germline V gene has CDR1 KGHSH and CDR2 LQKENI. V shed 5 bases and J shed 3 bases, with 11 bases lying between them. The CDR3 is 14 residues long. As DNA, the CDR3 is TGTGCCAGCTCAGCCGACGGCTACAATCAGCCCCAGCATTTT. This translates into CASSADGYNQPQHF. The entire variable domain, with the rest obtained from reference TRBV18 and TRBJ1-5, is as follows: NAGVMQNPRHLVRRRGQEARLRCSPMKGHSHVYWYRQLPEEGLKFMVYLQKENIIDESGMPKERFSAEFPKEGPSILRIQQVVRGDSAAYFCASSADGYNQPQHFGDGTRLSIL.

The J gene is TRBJ2-1, the V gene TRBV4-1; 9 nucleotides line up with TRBD2. The CDR3 loop spans 15 amino acids. Germline values: CDR1 MGHRA, CDR2 YSYEKL. The V and J ends lost 8 bases and 2 bases, in that order; junction bases with no gene match: 7. CDR3 loop: CASALAGEPYNEQFF. CDR3 nucleotides: TGCGCCAGCGCCTTAGCGGGGGAACCCTACAATGAGCAGTTCTTC.

V and J are TRBV6-5 and TRBJ1-1; D gene uncertain. In germline, CDR1 is MNHEY, CDR2 SVGAGI. This CDR3 region has 14 residues. The germline V and J ends were trimmed by 0 bases and 5 bases, with 10 bases remaining between them. This chain's CDR3 is CASSYSLARTEAFF. CDR3 nucleotide sequence: TGTGCCAGCAGTTACTCCTTGGCTAGGACTGAAGCTTTCTTT.

The chain recombines TRBV10-3 with TRBJ1-5; no clear D. CDR1 and CDR2 from the germline V gene are ENHRY and SYGVKD. The CDR3 is 14 residues long. Trimming shortened V by 3 bases and J by 0 bases, and 6 bases separated the two germline ends. CDR3 sequence: CAISDGYSNQPQHF. The CDR3, as DNA: TGTGCCATCAGTGACGGTTATAGCAATCAGCCCCAGCATTTT.

The V call is TRBV5-1, the J call TRBJ1-6; the match to TRBD1 covers 7 bases. V dropped 4 bases and J dropped 7; count of bases not matched to a gene: 8. The germline V gene encodes CDR1 SGHRS and CDR2 YFSETQ. CDR3 length equals 15 residues. CDR3 sequence: CASSPFQDRNSPLHF. The CDR3 DNA reads TGCGCCAGCAGCCCATTCCAGGACAGGAATTCACCCCTCCACTTT.

The chain couples TRBV11-2 to TRBJ1-3; D unclear. V dropped 1 base and J dropped 1 base, with 5 bases sitting between them. Per germline, CDR1 SGHAT and CDR2 FQNNGV. CDR3 size: 14 residues. The CDR3 loop reads CASSLAASGNTIYF. The CDR3 DNA follows: TGTGCCAGCAGCTTAGCGGCTTCTGGAAACACCATATATTTT. The variable domain in full, completed from reference TRBV11-2 and TRBJ1-3, reads EAGVAQSPRYKIIEKRQSVAFWCNPISGHATLYWYQQILGQGPKLLIQFQNNGVVDDSQLPKDRFSAERLKGVDSTLKIQPAKLEDSAVYLCASSLAASGNTIYFGEGSWLTVV.

J is TRBJ2-5 and V is TRBV5-1; 7 positions agree with TRBD2. CDR3 size: 14 residues. The V segment lost 4 bases and the J segment 4 bases; nucleotides outside the gene matches: 7. The germline V gene encodes CDR1 SGHRS and CDR2 YFSETQ. The CDR3 DNA sequence: TGCGCCAGCAGCCGGGACTACTCAGGAGAGACCCAGTACTTC. This translates into CASSRDYSGETQYF.

This sequence joins TRBV3-1 (or the pseudogene TRBV3-2) and TRBJ1-6; D is perhaps TRBD1 (5 bases). There are 15 residues in the CDR3. V dropped 5 bases and J dropped 6 bases, with 14 bases sitting between them. Germline V gene sequence: CDR1 LGHDT, CDR2 YNNKEL (reference sequence). This chain's CDR3 is CASSDQGSPNSPLHF. DNA for the CDR3: TGTGCCAGCAGCGATCAGGGAAGTCCTAATTCACCCCTCCACTTT.

The rearrangement joins TRBV27 to TRBJ1-1; 9 nucleotides line up with TRBD1. J gave up 3 bases and V 5 bases, and 4 bases lay outside the gene matches. The CDR3 runs to 14 residues. Germline CDR1 and CDR2: MNHEY and SMNVEV (reference sequence). The CDR3 protein is CASSLQGAYTEAFF. The CDR3 DNA sequence: TGTGCCAGCAGTCTACAGGGGGCATACACTGAAGCTTTCTTT.

The sample holds a few counts of this clone. The V and J genes are TRBV30 and TRBJ1-5; D ambiguous. Trimming pared 0 bases from V and 2 bases from J, leaving 11 bases between. Per the germline V gene, CDR1 is GTSNPN and CDR2 is SVGIG (reference sequence). There are 15 residues in the CDR3. The CDR3 spells CAWSVGGLGNQPQHF. DNA of the CDR3: TGTGCCTGGAGTGTTGGAGGTCTCGGCAATCAGCCCCAGCATTTT.

The chain links TRBV6-5 to TRBJ1-1, with D uncertain. Germline V gives CDR1 MNHEY, CDR2 SVGAGI. The CDR3 runs to 15 residues. V shed 7 bases and J shed 6 bases, with 21 bases lying between them. The CDR3 bases are TGTGCCAGCAACTTGGGCGGGTCCAATAGGGCTGAAGCTTTCTTT. The encoded protein is CASNLGGSNRAEAFF.

This chain links TRBV5-1 with TRBJ2-1; no definite D call. The CDR3 runs 11 residues. From germline, CDR1 is SGHRS and CDR2 YFSETQ. V was cut by 0 bases and J by 8 bases, with 3 bases left in between. The CDR3 here is CASSLAYEQFF. DNA of the CDR3: TGCGCCAGCAGCTTGGCTTATGAGCAGTTCTTC.